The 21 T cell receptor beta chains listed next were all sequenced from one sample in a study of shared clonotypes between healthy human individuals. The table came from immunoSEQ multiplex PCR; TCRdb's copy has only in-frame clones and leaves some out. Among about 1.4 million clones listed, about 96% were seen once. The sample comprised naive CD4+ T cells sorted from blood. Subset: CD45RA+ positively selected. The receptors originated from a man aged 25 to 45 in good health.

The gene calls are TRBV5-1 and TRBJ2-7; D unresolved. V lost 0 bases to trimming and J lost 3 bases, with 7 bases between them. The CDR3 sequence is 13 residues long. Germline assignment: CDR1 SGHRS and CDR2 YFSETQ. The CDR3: CASSLDSYYEQYF. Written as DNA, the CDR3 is TGCGCCAGCAGCTTGGACAGTTACTACGAGCAGTACTTC.

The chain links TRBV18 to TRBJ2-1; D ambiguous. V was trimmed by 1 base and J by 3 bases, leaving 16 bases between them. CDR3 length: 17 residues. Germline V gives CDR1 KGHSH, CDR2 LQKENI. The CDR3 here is CASSPLFGGTDYNEQFF. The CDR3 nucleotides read TGTGCCAGCTCACCACTCTTCGGCGGAACTGACTACAATGAGCAGTTCTTC.

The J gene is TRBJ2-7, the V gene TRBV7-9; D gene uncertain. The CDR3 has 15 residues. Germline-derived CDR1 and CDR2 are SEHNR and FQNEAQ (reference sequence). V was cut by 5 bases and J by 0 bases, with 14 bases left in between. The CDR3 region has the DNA TGTGCCAGCAGCCCAGTCCACGGAGCCTCCTACGAGCAGTACTTC. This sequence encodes CASSPVHGASYEQYF.

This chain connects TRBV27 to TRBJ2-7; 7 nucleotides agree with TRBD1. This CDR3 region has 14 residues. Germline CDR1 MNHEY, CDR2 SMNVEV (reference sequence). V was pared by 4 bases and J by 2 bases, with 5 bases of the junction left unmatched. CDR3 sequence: CASSSYRGPYEQYF. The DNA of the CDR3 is TGTGCCAGCAGTTCTTACAGGGGTCCCTACGAGCAGTACTTC.

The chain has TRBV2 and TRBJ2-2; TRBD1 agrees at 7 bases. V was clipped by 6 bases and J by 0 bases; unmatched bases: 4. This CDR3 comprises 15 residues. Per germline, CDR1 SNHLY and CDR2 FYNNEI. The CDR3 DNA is TGTGCCAGCAGCCCCGGGACAGCGAACACCGGGGAGCTGTTTTTT. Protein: CASSPGTANTGELFF.

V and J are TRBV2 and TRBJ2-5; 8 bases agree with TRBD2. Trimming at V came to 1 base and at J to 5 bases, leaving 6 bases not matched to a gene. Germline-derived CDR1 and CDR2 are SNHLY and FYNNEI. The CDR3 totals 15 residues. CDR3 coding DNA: TGTGCCAGCAGTGAAGTTAGGACTAGCCGGGAGACCCAGTACTTC. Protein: CASSEVRTSRETQYF. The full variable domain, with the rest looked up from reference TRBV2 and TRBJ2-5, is EPEVTQTPSHQVTQMGQEVILRCVPISNHLYFYWYRQILGQKVEFLVSFYNNEISEKSEIFDDQFSVERPDGSNFTLKIRSTKLEDSAMYFCASSEVRTSRETQYFGPGTRLLVL.

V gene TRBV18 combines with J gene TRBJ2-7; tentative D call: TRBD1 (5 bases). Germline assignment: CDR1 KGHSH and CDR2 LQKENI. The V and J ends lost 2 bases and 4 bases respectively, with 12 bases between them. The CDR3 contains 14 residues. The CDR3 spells CASSPNTGSYEQYF. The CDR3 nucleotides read TGTGCCAGCTCACCAAATACAGGTTCTTACGAGCAGTACTTC.

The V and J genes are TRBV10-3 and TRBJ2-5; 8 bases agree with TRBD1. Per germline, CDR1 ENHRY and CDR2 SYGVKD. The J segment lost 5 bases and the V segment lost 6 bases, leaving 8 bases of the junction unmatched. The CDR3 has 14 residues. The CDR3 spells CAISLTGVKETQYF. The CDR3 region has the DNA TGTGCCATCAGCCTGACAGGGGTGAAGGAGACCCAGTACTTC.

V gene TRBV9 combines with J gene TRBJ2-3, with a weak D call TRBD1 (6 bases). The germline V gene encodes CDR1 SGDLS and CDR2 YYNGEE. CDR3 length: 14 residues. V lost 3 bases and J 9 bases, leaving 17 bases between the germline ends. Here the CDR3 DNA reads TGTGCCAGCAGCGCCGGGACAAGGGCAAACACGCAGTATTTT. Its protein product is CASSAGTRANTQYF.

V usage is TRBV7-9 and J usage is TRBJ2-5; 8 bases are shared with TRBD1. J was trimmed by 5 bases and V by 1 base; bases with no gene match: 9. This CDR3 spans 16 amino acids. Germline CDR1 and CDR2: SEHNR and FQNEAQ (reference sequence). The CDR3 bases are TGTGCCAGCAGCTTAGATGGATCAGGGGGCTCGGAGACCCAGTACTTC. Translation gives CASSLDGSGGSETQYF.

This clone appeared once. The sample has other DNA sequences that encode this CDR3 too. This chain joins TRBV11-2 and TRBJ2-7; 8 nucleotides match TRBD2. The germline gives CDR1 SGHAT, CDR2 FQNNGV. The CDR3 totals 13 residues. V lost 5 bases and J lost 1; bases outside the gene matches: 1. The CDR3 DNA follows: TGTGCCAGCAGCCCGGGGGGGTCCTACGAGCAGTACTTC. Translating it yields CASSPGGSYEQYF.

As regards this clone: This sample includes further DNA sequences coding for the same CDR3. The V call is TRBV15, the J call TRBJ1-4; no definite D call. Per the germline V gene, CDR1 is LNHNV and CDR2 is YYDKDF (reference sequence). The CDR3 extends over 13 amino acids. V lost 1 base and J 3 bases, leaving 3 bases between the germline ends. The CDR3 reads CATSRAPNEKLFF. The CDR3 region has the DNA TGTGCCACCAGCAGAGCCCCTAATGAAAAACTGTTTTTT.

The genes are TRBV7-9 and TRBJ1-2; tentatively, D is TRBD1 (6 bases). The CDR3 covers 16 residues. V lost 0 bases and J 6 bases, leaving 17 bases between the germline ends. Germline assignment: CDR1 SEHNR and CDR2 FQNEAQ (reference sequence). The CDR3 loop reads CASSLALLVGGDGYTF. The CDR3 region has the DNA TGTGCCAGCAGCTTAGCCCTCCTGGTAGGGGGAGATGGCTACACCTTC. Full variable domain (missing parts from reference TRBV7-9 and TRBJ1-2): DTGVSQNPRHKITKRGQNVTFRCDPISEHNRLYWYRQTLGQGPEFLTYFQNEAQLEKSRLLSDRFSAERPKGSFSTLEIQRTEQGDSAMYLCASSLALLVGGDGYTFGSGTRLTVV.

The DNA for the CDR3 is TGTGCCTGGAGTTTCGAGGGCGATCAGCCCCAGCATTTT. Its protein product is CAWSFEGDQPQHF. J is TRBJ1-5 and V is TRBV30; D is undetermined. Germline loops: CDR1 GTSNPN, CDR2 SVGIG (reference sequence). There are 13 residues in the CDR3. V dropped 2 bases and J dropped 5 bases, with 10 bases sitting between them.

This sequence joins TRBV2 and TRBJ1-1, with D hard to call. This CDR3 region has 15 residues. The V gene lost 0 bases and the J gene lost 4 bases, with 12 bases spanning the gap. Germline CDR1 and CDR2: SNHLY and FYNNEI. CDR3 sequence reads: CASSEADRASTEAFF. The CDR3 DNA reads TGTGCCAGCAGTGAAGCCGACCGGGCAAGCACTGAAGCTTTCTTT.

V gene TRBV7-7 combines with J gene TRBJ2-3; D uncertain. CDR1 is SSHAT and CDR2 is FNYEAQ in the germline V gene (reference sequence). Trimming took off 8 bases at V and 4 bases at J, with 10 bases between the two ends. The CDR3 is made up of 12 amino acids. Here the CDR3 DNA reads TGTGCCAGCCGCCGATTTCCAGATACGCAGTATTTT. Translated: CASRRFPDTQYF.

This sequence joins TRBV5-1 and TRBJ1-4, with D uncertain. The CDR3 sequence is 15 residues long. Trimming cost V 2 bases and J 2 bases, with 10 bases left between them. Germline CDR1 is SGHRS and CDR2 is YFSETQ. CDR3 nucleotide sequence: TGCGCCAGCAGCTTTACCCCGGGGACTAATGAAAAACTGTTTTTT. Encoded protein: CASSFTPGTNEKLFF.

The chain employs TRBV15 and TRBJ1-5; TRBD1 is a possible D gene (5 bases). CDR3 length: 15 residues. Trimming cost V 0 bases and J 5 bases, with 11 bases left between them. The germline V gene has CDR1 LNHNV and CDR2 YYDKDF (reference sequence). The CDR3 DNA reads TGTGCCACCAGCAGAGATCATCAGGGTTATCAGCCCCAGCATTTT. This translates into CATSRDHQGYQPQHF.

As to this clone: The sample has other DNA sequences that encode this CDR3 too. The CDR3 reads CAWSPRGNQPQHF. CDR3 DNA sequence: TGTGCCTGGAGCCCCAGAGGGAATCAGCCCCAGCATTTT. The V and J genes are TRBV30 and TRBJ1-5; D remains ambiguous. This CDR3 is 13 amino acids long. The germline V gene has CDR1 GTSNPN and CDR2 SVGIG (reference sequence). The ends were cut back, 3 bases at V and 4 bases at J, with 10 bases in the middle.

The CDR3 sequence: CASSERDGLRSAFF. Here the CDR3 DNA reads TGTGCCAGCAGTGAACGGGACGGCCTACGGTCCGCTTTCTTT. V gene TRBV6-1 combines with J gene TRBJ1-1; D possibly corresponds to TRBD1 (5 bases). There are 14 residues in the CDR3. Germline V gene sequence: CDR1 MNHNS, CDR2 SASEGT. V shed 2 bases and J shed 11 bases, with 18 bases lying between them.

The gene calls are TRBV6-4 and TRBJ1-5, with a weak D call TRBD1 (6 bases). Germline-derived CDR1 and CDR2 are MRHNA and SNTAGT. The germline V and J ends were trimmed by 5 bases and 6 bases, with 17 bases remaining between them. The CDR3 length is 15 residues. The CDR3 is CASSPGQGFGQPQHF. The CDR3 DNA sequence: TGTGCCAGCAGTCCGGGGCAGGGGTTCGGTCAGCCCCAGCATTTT.